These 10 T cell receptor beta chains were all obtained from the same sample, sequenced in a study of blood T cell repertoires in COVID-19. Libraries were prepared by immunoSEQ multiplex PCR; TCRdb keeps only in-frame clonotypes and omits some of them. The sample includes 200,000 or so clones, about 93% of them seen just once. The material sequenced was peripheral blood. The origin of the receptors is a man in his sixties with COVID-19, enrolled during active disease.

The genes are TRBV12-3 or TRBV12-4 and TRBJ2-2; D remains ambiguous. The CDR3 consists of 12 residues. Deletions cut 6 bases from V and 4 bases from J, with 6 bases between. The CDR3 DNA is TGTGCCAGCAGGGAGTTCACCGGGGAGCTGTTTTTT. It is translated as CASREFTGELFF.

The CDR3 nucleotides are TGTGCCAGCAGACAACCGACTAGGAATGAGCAGTTCTTC. This encodes CASRQPTRNEQFF. V gene TRBV12-3 or TRBV12-4 combines with J gene TRBJ2-1; D possibly corresponds to TRBD2 (6 bases). Trimming stripped 6 bases from V and 7 bases from J, with 13 bases between. The CDR3 sequence is 13 residues long.

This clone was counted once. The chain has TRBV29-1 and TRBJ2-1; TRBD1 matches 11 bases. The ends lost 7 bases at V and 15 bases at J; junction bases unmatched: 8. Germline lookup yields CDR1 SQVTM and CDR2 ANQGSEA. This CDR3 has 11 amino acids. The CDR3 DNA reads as TGCAGCGGTACCGGGACAGGGGGTTGGTTCTTC. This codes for CSGTGTGGWFF.

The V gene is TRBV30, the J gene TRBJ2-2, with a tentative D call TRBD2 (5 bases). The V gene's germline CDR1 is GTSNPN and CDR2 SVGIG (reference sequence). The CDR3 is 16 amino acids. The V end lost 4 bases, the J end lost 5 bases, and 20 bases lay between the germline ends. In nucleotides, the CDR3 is TGTGCCTGGAAGGGAAAGCGGCTAGCAAGAACCGGGGAGCTGTTTTTT. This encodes CAWKGKRLARTGELFF.

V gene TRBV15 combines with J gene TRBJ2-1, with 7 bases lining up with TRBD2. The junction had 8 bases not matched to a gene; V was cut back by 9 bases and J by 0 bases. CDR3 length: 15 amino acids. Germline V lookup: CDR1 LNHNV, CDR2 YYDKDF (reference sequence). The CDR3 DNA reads TGTGCCACTCAAATAGCGGGTCGCTCCTACAATGAGCAGTTCTTC. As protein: CATQIAGRSYNEQFF.

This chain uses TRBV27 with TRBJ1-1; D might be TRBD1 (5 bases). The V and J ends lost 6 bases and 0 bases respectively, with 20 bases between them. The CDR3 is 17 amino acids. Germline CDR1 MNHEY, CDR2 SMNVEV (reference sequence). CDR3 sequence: CASRKSGAVIMNTEAFF. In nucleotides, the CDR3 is TGTGCCAGCAGAAAAAGTGGGGCGGTGATCATGAACACTGAAGCTTTCTTT.

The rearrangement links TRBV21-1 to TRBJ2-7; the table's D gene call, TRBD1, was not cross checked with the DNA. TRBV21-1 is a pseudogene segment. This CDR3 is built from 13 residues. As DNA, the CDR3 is TGTGCCAGCAGCAAAGTAGGGGTCGGGGAGCAGTACTTC. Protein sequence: CASSKVGVGEQYF.

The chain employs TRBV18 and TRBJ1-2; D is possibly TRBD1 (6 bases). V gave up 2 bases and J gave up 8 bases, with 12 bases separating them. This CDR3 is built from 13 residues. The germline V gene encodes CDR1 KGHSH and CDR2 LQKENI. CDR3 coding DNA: TGTGCCAGCTCACCATCGGACAGCCGGGGCTACACCTTC. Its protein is CASSPSDSRGYTF.

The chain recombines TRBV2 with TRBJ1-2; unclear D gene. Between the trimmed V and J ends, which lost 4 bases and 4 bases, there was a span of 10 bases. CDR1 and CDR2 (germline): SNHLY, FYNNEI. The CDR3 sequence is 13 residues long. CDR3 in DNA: TGTGCCAGCAGTGGAGGTTCGAGCTATGGCTACACCTTC. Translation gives CASSGGSSYGYTF.

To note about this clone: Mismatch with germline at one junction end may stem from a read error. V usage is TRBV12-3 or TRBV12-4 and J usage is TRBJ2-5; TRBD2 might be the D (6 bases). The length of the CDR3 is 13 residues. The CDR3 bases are TGTGCCAGCAGTCTAGCGTTACAAGAGACCCAGTACTTC. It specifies CASSLALQETQYF.